These 10 T cell receptor beta chains share one sample of origin, sequenced in a study of blood T cell repertoires in COVID-19. Assay used: immunoSEQ multiplex PCR; TCRdb lists only in-frame clones, some missing. The data show roughly 200,000 clones, with approximately 83% seen just once and around 4.4% held by the top ten. Sequenced: peripheral blood. These receptors originate from a man aged 50-60 years with active or convalescent COVID-19.

This clone was seen only once. The chain employs TRBV5-1 and TRBJ2-7, with D possibly being TRBD2 (7 bases). CDR1 is SGHRS and CDR2 is YFSETQ in the germline V gene. V lost 2 bases, J lost 3 bases, and 12 bases lay in between. The CDR3 is 14 residues long. For the CDR3, the DNA is TGCGCCAGCAGCTTAGGGGGGGAGAACTACGAGCAGTACTTC. It encodes CASSLGGENYEQYF.

The chain couples TRBV28 to TRBJ2-1; D may be TRBD2 (5 bases). Per germline, CDR1 MDHEN and CDR2 SYDVKM. The CDR3 has 13 residues. Between the trimmed V and J ends, which lost 6 bases and 5 bases, there was a span of 11 bases. The CDR3 is CASRLGLNNEQFF. CDR3 bases: TGTGCCAGCAGACTAGGTTTAAACAATGAGCAGTTCTTC.

This sequence joins TRBV2 and TRBJ1-4; D remains unclear. V was clipped by 7 bases and J by 8 bases, with 11 bases between them. This CDR3 has 12 residues. CDR1 is SNHLY and CDR2 is FYNNEI in the germline V gene. This CDR3 reads CASKLEEEKLFF. CDR3 bases: TGTGCCAGCAAGCTAGAAGAGGAAAAACTGTTTTTT. Filled out from reference TRBV2 and TRBJ1-4, the complete variable domain reads EPEVTQTPSHQVTQMGQEVILRCVPISNHLYFYWYRQILGQKVEFLVSFYNNEISEKSEIFDDQFSVERPDGSNFTLKIRSTKLEDSAMYFCASKLEEEKLFFGSGTQLSVL.

The V and J genes are TRBV5-4 and TRBJ1-2; 7 bases map to TRBD1. With 4 bases clipped from V and 8 bases from J, the junction kept 14 bases outside the gene matches. Germline loops: CDR1 SGHNT, CDR2 YYREEE (reference sequence). The CDR3 is made up of 15 amino acids. The CDR3 region has the DNA TGTGCCAGCAGCCACCCGGACAGGACCAATAGGGGCTACACCTTC. This translates into CASSHPDRTNRGYTF.

The genes are TRBV2 and TRBJ2-5; 8 bases are shared with TRBD1. This CDR3 has 14 amino acids. CDR1 is SNHLY, CDR2 FYNNEI, per germline. J gave up 5 bases and V 5 bases, and 7 bases lay outside the gene matches. The CDR3 protein is CASSRDRSTETQYF. The DNA of the CDR3 is TGTGCCAGCAGTCGGGACAGGTCTACGGAGACCCAGTACTTC.

The rearrangement uses TRBV7-9 and TRBJ1-2; tentative D call: TRBD1 (5 bases). The CDR3 runs to 13 residues. Germline CDR1 reads SEHNR; CDR2 reads FQNEAQ (reference sequence). V dropped 5 bases and J dropped 2 bases, with 9 bases sitting between them. CDR3 coding DNA: TGTGCCAGCAGCGACGACAGAAACTATGGCTACACCTTC. Protein product: CASSDDRNYGYTF.

The chain combines TRBV19 with TRBJ2-7; D remains ambiguous. Germline lookup yields CDR1 LNHDA and CDR2 SQIVND (reference sequence). The length of the CDR3 is 11 residues. Trimming took off 4 bases at V and 3 bases at J, with 4 bases between the two ends. In DNA form, the CDR3 reads TGTGCCAGTAGTAATAGCTACGAGCAGTACTTC. Its protein is CASSNSYEQYF.

This chain uses TRBV6-1 with TRBJ2-7; 9 nucleotides line up with TRBD1. There are 14 residues in the CDR3. The junction had 3 bases not matched to a gene; V was cut back by 2 bases and J by 4 bases. The germline V gene encodes CDR1 MNHNS and CDR2 SASEGT. For the CDR3, the DNA is TGTGCCAGCAGTGAACTCGGACAGGGGTACGAGCAGTACTTC. Protein sequence: CASSELGQGYEQYF.

The J gene is TRBJ2-7, the V gene TRBV18; no reliable D call. With 3 bases removed from V and 4 bases from J, the gap between germline ends came to 13 bases. Germline V lookup: CDR1 KGHSH, CDR2 LQKENI. This CDR3 is built from 14 residues. The CDR3 DNA reads TGTGCCAGCTCACCGGCCCAATACCCTTACGAGCAGTACTTC. It yields the protein CASSPAQYPYEQYF.

V is TRBV28 and J is TRBJ2-6, with TRBD2 as a possible D gene (6 bases). CDR3 length: 15 residues. Trimming removed 5 bases at V and 0 bases at J, with 8 bases between. Germline CDR1 is MDHEN and CDR2 is SYDVKM. The CDR3 region is CASSGGNSGANVLTF. The DNA of the CDR3 is TGTGCCAGCAGTGGGGGGAACTCTGGGGCCAACGTCCTGACTTTC.